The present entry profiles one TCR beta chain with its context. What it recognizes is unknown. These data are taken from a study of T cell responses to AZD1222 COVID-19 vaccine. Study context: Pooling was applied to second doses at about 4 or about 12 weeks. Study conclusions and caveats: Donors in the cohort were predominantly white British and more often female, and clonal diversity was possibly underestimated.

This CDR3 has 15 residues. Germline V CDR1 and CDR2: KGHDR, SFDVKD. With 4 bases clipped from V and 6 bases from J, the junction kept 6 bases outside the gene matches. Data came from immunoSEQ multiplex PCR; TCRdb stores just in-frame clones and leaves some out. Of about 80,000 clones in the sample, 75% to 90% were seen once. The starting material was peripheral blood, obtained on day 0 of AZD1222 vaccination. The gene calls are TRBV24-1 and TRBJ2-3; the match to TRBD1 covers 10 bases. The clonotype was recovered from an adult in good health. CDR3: CATSDPTGGADTQYF. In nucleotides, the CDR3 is TGTGCCACCAGTGACCCGACAGGGGGCGCGGATACGCAGTATTTT.